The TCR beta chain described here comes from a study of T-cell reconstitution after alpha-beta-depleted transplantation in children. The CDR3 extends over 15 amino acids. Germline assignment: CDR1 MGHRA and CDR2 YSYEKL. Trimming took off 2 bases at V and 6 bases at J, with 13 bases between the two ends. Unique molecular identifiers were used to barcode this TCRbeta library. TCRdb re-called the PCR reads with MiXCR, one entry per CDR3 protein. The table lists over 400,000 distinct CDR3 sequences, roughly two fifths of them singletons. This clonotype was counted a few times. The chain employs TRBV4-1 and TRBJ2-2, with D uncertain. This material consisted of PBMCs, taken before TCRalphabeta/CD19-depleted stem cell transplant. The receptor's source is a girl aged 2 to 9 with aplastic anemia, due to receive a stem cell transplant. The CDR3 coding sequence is TGCGCCAGCAGCCAAAAAGCCCTTGGGGCCGGGGAGCTGTTTTTT. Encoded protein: CASSQKALGAGELFF.